The 31 T cell receptor beta chains listed next were all sequenced from one sample in a study of shared clonotypes between healthy human individuals. Generated by immunoSEQ multiplex PCR, the TCRdb table keeps only in-frame clones and is missing some. The sample holds 2 million to 2.5 million clones, just over 90% seen once. Sequencing was carried out using naive CD4+ T cells from PBMCs. Sample subset: CD45RA+ positively selected. The receptors were gathered from a young man in good health. Some clones in this sample may be carry-over from other donors' samples.

CDR3 sequence (DNA): TGTGCCAGCAGAGTCGGCGCTTGGGACAGGGGCGAGCAGTACTTC. It yields the protein CASRVGAWDRGEQYF. This rearrangement joins TRBV5-5 to TRBJ2-7; TRBD1 matches 10 bases. J was trimmed by 6 bases and V by 5 bases; bases with no gene match: 11. CDR1 SGHKS and CDR2 YYEKEE come from the germline V gene (reference sequence). The CDR3 covers 15 residues. Full variable domain (rest looked up from reference TRBV5-5 and TRBJ2-7): DAGVTQSPTHLIKTRGQQVTLRCSPISGHKSVSWYQQVLGQGPQFIFQYYEKEERGRGNFPDRFSARQFPNYSSELNVNALLLGDSALYLCASRVGAWDRGEQYFGPGTRLTVT.

V and J are TRBV19 and TRBJ2-1, with 11 bases lining up with TRBD2. V trimming: 5 bases; J trimming: 2 bases; junction bases outside the gene matches: 11. The germline CDR1 and CDR2 sequences are LNHDA and SQIVND (reference sequence). The CDR3 spans 18 residues. The CDR3 here is CASSFPSVTSGAYNEQFF. The CDR3, as DNA: TGTGCCAGTAGTTTCCCCTCCGTGACTAGCGGGGCCTACAATGAGCAGTTCTTC.

This chain uses TRBV5-8 with TRBJ2-5; D not resolved. Germline CDR1 SGHTS, CDR2 YDEGEE. CDR3 size: 13 residues. The germline V and J ends were trimmed by 6 bases and 4 bases, with 13 bases remaining between them. CDR3 DNA sequence: TGTGCCAGCATCCGGGTTTGGGCAGAGACCCAGTACTTC. Translation: CASIRVWAETQYF.

The chain employs TRBV9 and TRBJ2-7, with TRBD1 matching over 8 bases. CDR1 SGDLS and CDR2 YYNGEE come from the germline V gene. With V trimmed by 4 bases and J by 4 bases, 7 bases remained unmatched. This CDR3 has 14 residues. The CDR3 is CASSQGAMGYEQYF. The DNA of the CDR3 is TGTGCCAGCAGCCAGGGGGCGATGGGATACGAGCAGTACTTC.

The CDR3 nucleotides read TGTGCCAGCAGCAGGCCGACAGATACGCAGTATTTT. Encoded protein: CASSRPTDTQYF. The rearrangement links TRBV14 to TRBJ2-3; no definite D call. In germline, CDR1 is SGHDN, CDR2 FVKESK. The CDR3 runs to 12 residues. Trimming shortened V by 5 bases and J by 3 bases, and 6 bases separated the two germline ends. Based on the CDR3 plus reference TRBV14 and TRBJ2-3, the full variable domain is EAGVTQFPSHSVIEKGQTVTLRCDPISGHDNLYWYRRVMGKEIKFLLHFVKESKQDESGMPNNRFLAERTGGTYSTLKVQPAELEDSGVYFCASSRPTDTQYFGPGTRLTVL.

V usage is TRBV19 and J usage is TRBJ2-7, with D maybe TRBD2 (5 bases). Germline CDR1 reads LNHDA; CDR2 reads SQIVND (reference sequence). With 6 bases removed from V and 0 bases from J, the gap between germline ends came to 9 bases. This CDR3 region has 13 residues. The CDR3 spells CASSQRGSYEQYF. In DNA form, the CDR3 reads TGTGCCAGTAGCCAACGGGGCTCCTACGAGCAGTACTTC. Using reference TRBV19 and TRBJ2-7 for the parts outside the CDR3, the full variable domain is DGGITQSPKYLFRKEGQNVTLSCEQNLNHDAMYWYRQDPGQGLRLIYYSQIVNDFQKGDIAEGYSVSREKKESFPLTVTSAQKNPTAFYLCASSQRGSYEQYFGPGTRLTVT.

In the case of this clone: Other DNA sequences of this sample code for an identical CDR3. V is TRBV2 and J is TRBJ2-7; no clear D gene. V lost 6 bases, J lost 0 bases, and 6 bases lay in between. The CDR3 is 12 residues long. The germline V gene encodes CDR1 SNHLY and CDR2 FYNNEI. CDR3: CASSETSYEQYF. The CDR3 coding sequence is TGTGCCAGCAGCGAAACCTCCTACGAGCAGTACTTC.

The rearrangement joins TRBV6-6 to TRBJ2-7, with 7 bases that match TRBD2. The trim removed 5 bases at V and 2 bases at J, leaving 6 bases unmatched. The germline V gene encodes CDR1 MNHNY and CDR2 SVGAGI (reference sequence). The CDR3 is made up of 14 amino acids. The CDR3 is CASSDGGGTYEQYF. CDR3 bases: TGTGCCAGCAGTGACGGCGGGGGAACCTACGAGCAGTACTTC.

CDR3 amino acids: CASSKVDGQGTEAFF. The CDR3 nucleotides read TGTGCCAGCAGCAAAGTAGATGGACAGGGGACTGAAGCTTTCTTT. The rearrangement links TRBV21-1 to TRBJ1-1; the table's D call, TRBD1, was not checked against the DNA. TRBV21-1 is deemed a pseudogene. CDR3 length: 15 amino acids.

J is TRBJ2-3 and V is TRBV20-1; no reliable D call. Germline CDR1 is DFQATT and CDR2 is SNEGSKA (reference sequence). The CDR3 has 11 amino acids. The CDR3 DNA reads as TGCAGCAAGACCCAAGGAGATACGCAGTATTTT. Its protein is CSKTQGDTQYF.

This rearrangement joins TRBV14 to TRBJ2-4; no firm D call. From germline, CDR1 is SGHDN and CDR2 FVKESK. Trimming took off 4 bases at V and 8 bases at J, with 9 bases between the two ends. The CDR3 is made up of 12 amino acids. CDR3 amino acids: CASSPTRDIQYF. The CDR3 nucleotides are TGTGCCAGCAGCCCGACTCGCGACATTCAGTACTTC.

The chain joins TRBV7-3 to TRBJ2-1; the D gene is possibly TRBD2 (6 bases). V was cut by 5 bases and J by 10 bases, with 18 bases left in between. The CDR3 extends over 14 amino acids. Germline CDR1 SGHTA, CDR2 FQGTGA. CDR3 in amino acids: CASSGGPPNREQFF. CDR3 bases: TGTGCCAGCAGCGGAGGGCCGCCCAACCGGGAGCAGTTCTTC.

The CDR3 reads CASSTGQETQYF. DNA for the CDR3: TGTGCCAGCAGCACAGGGCAAGAGACCCAGTACTTC. V is TRBV9 and J is TRBJ2-5, with D tentatively TRBD1 (6 bases). The V end was cut by 4 bases, the J end by 2 bases, with 6 bases between. CDR1 is SGDLS, CDR2 YYNGEE, per germline. This CDR3 region has 12 residues. The variable domain in full, with the rest retrieved from reference TRBV9 and TRBJ2-5, is DSGVTQTPKHLITATGQRVTLRCSPRSGDLSVYWYQQSLDQGLQFLIQYYNGEERAKGNILERFSAQQFPDLHSELNLSSLELGDSALYFCASSTGQETQYFGPGTRLLVL.

The chain carries TRBV5-1 and TRBJ2-1; D uncertain. This CDR3 contains 14 residues. Germline V gives CDR1 SGHRS, CDR2 YFSETQ. V was shortened by 5 bases and J by 3 bases, with 12 bases between the two germline ends. The CDR3 DNA reads as TGCGCCAGCAGGTCAATAGCAGGCTACAATGAGCAGTTCTTC. Encoded protein: CASRSIAGYNEQFF.

The chain links TRBV15 to TRBJ1-2; 12 bases agree with TRBD1. V trimming: 1 base; J trimming: 7 bases; junction bases outside the gene matches: 4. This CDR3 is built from 15 residues. Germline CDR1 and CDR2: LNHNV and YYDKDF (reference sequence). The DNA of the CDR3 is TGTGCCACCAGCAGAGGGGGGACAGGGGGCGTTGGCTACACCTTC. It is translated as CATSRGGTGGVGYTF.

This chain connects TRBV5-1 to TRBJ1-4; D gene uncertain. The CDR3 is 16 residues long. V dropped 0 bases and J dropped 0 bases, with 9 bases sitting between them. Germline V gives CDR1 SGHRS, CDR2 YFSETQ. The CDR3 nucleotides are TGCGCCAGCAGCTTGGCCGGCCATTCAACTAATGAAAAACTGTTTTTT. It codes for CASSLAGHSTNEKLFF.

The CDR3 is CAWGRSPNEKLFF. The CDR3 DNA reads TGTGCCTGGGGCAGGAGTCCTAATGAAAAACTGTTTTTT. This chain links TRBV30 with TRBJ1-4; D not resolved. Trimming stripped 5 bases from V and 3 bases from J, with 10 bases between. CDR1 GTSNPN and CDR2 SVGIG come from the germline V gene (reference sequence). This CDR3 comprises 13 residues.

The chain carries TRBV27 and TRBJ2-7, with TRBD2 identical over 13 bases. The germline V gene has CDR1 MNHEY and CDR2 SMNVEV (reference sequence). V trimming: 2 bases; J trimming: 5 bases; junction bases outside the gene matches: 15. This CDR3 has 19 residues. CDR3 nucleotide sequence: TGTGCCAGCAGTTTAGCCAGACTAGCGGGAGGCCTCAAAGTCCACGAGCAGTACTTC. It is translated as CASSLARLAGGLKVHEQYF.

The rearrangement joins TRBV4-3 to TRBJ2-5; maybe TRBD2 (6 bases). V was trimmed by 0 bases and J by 5 bases, leaving 19 bases between them. The CDR3 has 17 amino acids. Germline loops: CDR1 LGHNA, CDR2 YSLEER. CDR3 in amino acids: CASSQDLAGLGRETQYF. In nucleotides, the CDR3 is TGCGCCAGCAGCCAAGATCTTGCGGGGCTGGGTAGGGAGACCCAGTACTTC.

J is TRBJ2-2 and V is TRBV18; the match to TRBD1 covers 8 bases. V lost 3 bases to trimming and J lost 4 bases; unmatched junction nucleotides: 10. Germline V CDR1 and CDR2: KGHSH, LQKENI. This CDR3 has 17 amino acids. The CDR3 DNA sequence: TGTGCCAGCTCACCGAGACCCGGACAGGGAGGCACCGGGGAGCTGTTTTTT. As protein: CASSPRPGQGGTGELFF.

The gene calls are TRBV30 and TRBJ1-1, with D unclear. Germline V gene sequence: CDR1 GTSNPN, CDR2 SVGIG (reference sequence). Trimming left V 1 base short and J 8 bases short, with 8 bases between. The CDR3 has 11 residues. The CDR3 bases are TGTGCCTGGAGTGGGGAGGGAGAAGCTTTCTTT. Translation: CAWSGEGEAFF.

The chain carries TRBV27 and TRBJ2-7; D not certain. The ends were cut back, 2 bases at V and 4 bases at J, with 15 bases in the middle. The CDR3 covers 15 residues. CDR1 is MNHEY, CDR2 SMNVEV, per germline (reference sequence). CDR3 DNA: TGTGCCAGCAGTTTAGTGGCAGGTCCCCCTTACGAGCAGTACTTC. Its translation is CASSLVAGPPYEQYF.

The chain employs TRBV6-1 and TRBJ1-3; D is unresolved. Germline V gene lookup returns CDR1 MNHNS and CDR2 SASEGT. The V end was cut by 4 bases, the J end by 9 bases, with 13 bases between. The CDR3 is 13 residues long. The CDR3 loop is CASSGSGDPTIYF. The CDR3 coding sequence is TGTGCCAGCAGTGGAAGTGGGGATCCCACCATATATTTT.

The gene calls are TRBV9 and TRBJ2-1; 8 positions match TRBD2. V trimming: 3 bases; J trimming: 4 bases; junction bases outside the gene matches: 9. The CDR3 is 16 residues long. Germline V gives CDR1 SGDLS, CDR2 YYNGEE. Written as DNA, the CDR3 is TGTGCCAGCAGCGCGGGGGGGACCTACAATTACAATGAGCAGTTCTTC. Residues: CASSAGGTYNYNEQFF.

The V gene is TRBV5-4, the J gene TRBJ1-3; a possible D gene is TRBD1 (5 bases). CDR1 is SGHNT and CDR2 is YYREEE in the germline V gene (reference sequence). The CDR3 covers 17 residues. The V end was cut by 1 base, the J end by 4 bases, with 18 bases between. CDR3: CASSLKEGSGGGNTIYF. CDR3 DNA sequence: TGTGCCAGCAGCTTGAAGGAGGGGAGTGGCGGCGGAAACACCATATATTTT.

V and J are TRBV7-9 and TRBJ2-3; the D is unclear. CDR3 length equals 13 residues. The V gene's germline CDR1 is SEHNR and CDR2 FQNEAQ (reference sequence). V lost 3 bases, J lost 4 bases, and 8 bases lay in between. Written as DNA, the CDR3 is TGTGCCAGCAGCTTTGAGGTTTCAGATACGCAGTATTTT. Amino acids: CASSFEVSDTQYF.

J is TRBJ2-5 and V is TRBV11-2, with D possibly being TRBD2 (6 bases). V shed 4 bases and J shed 8 bases, with 11 bases lying between them. Germline V lookup: CDR1 SGHAT, CDR2 FQNNGV. The CDR3 is 12 amino acids. The CDR3 region has the DNA TGTGCCAGCAGCTCCACGCGGGAAACCCAGTACTTC. Translation gives CASSSTRETQYF. The full variable domain, rest sourced from reference TRBV11-2 and TRBJ2-5, is EAGVAQSPRYKIIEKRQSVAFWCNPISGHATLYWYQQILGQGPKLLIQFQNNGVVDDSQLPKDRFSAERLKGVDSTLKIQPAKLEDSAVYLCASSSTRETQYFGPGTRLLVL.

The CDR3 sequence is CASSLMASGRALETQYF. DNA of the CDR3: TGTGCCAGCAGCTTAATGGCTAGCGGGAGGGCCCTGGAGACCCAGTACTTC. This rearrangement joins TRBV11-2 to TRBJ2-5; 12 bases align to TRBD2. CDR3 length equals 17 residues. CDR1 SGHAT and CDR2 FQNNGV come from the germline V gene. Unmatched junction bases numbered 9, after V lost 2 bases and J lost 5 bases.

Notes on this clone: The junction departs from the called germline gene at one end, perhaps through a read error. The genes are TRBV10-3 and TRBJ2-5; TRBD1 matches at 7 bases. Germline CDR1 reads ENHRY; CDR2 reads SYGVKD. The CDR3 has 8 amino acids. The CDR3, as DNA: TGTGCCATCGGAACAGGGGACTTC. Translated, it gives CAIGTGDF.

The rearrangement uses TRBV28 and TRBJ2-1; tentatively, D is TRBD1 (6 bases). Trimming stripped 6 bases from V and 0 bases from J, with 15 bases between. The CDR3 is made up of 16 amino acids. Germline V gene data show CDR1 as MDHEN and CDR2 as SYDVKM. DNA for the CDR3: TGTGCCAGCAGCTCTATATCGGACAGCTCCTACAATGAGCAGTTCTTC. Its protein is CASSSISDSSYNEQFF.

This chain uses TRBV28 with TRBJ1-1; tentative D call: TRBD1 (6 bases). Germline CDR1 is MDHEN and CDR2 is SYDVKM. V lost 6 bases and J lost 4, with 21 bases in between. The CDR3 has 16 residues. As DNA, the CDR3 is TGTGCCAGCAGCCCGTCAGGGGCGCTCTTGGGCACTGAAGCTTTCTTT. Amino acids: CASSPSGALLGTEAFF. Filled out from reference TRBV28 and TRBJ1-1, the complete variable domain reads DVKVTQSSRYLVKRTGEKVFLECVQDMDHENMFWYRQDPGLGLRLIYFSYDVKMKEKGDIPEGYSVSREKKERFSLILESASTNQTSMYLCASSPSGALLGTEAFFGQGTRLTVV.